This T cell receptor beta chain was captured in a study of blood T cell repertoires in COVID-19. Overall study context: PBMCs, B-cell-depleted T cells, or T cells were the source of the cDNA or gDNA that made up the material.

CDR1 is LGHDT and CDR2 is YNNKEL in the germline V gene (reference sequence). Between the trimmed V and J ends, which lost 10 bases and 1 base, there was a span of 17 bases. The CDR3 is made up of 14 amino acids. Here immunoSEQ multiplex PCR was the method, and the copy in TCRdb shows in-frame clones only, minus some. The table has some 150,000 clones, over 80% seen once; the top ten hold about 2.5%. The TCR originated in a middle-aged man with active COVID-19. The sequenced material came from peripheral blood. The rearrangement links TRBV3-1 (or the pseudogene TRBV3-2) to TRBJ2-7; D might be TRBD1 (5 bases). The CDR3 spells CATTPTRDSYEQYF. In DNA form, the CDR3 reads TGTGCCACAACACCTACCAGGGATTCCTACGAGCAGTACTTC.